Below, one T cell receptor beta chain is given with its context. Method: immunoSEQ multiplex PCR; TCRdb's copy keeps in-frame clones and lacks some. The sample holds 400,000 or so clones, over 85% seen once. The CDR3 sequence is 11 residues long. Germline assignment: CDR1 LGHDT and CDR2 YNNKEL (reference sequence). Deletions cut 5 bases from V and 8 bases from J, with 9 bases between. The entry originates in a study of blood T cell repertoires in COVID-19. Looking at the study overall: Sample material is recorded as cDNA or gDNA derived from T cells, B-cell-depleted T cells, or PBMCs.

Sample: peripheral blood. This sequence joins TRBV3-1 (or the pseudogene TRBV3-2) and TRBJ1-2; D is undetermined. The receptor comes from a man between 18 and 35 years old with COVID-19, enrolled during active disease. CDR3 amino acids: CASSGQTGYTF. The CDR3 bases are TGTGCCAGCAGCGGGCAGACCGGCTACACCTTC.